These T cell receptor beta chains were read from a single sample in a study of T cell responses to AZD1222 COVID-19 vaccine. Some clones are missing from TCRdb's copy, which holds only in-frame ones; the method was immunoSEQ multiplex PCR. Here the sample spans about 210,000 clones, approximately 94% being singletons. The sample in question was peripheral blood, obtained 28 days after the second dose of the MenACWY control vaccine. The receptors originated from an adult who received the MenACWY meningococcal vaccine as a control. The CDR3 runs from the conserved cysteine through the conserved F or W. D genes are given only for firm matches. Size tells how often a clone was seen (once, few, many) or the class of an expanded clone, and some rows leave it out.

clone_size,j_call,d_call,v_call,cdr3_nt,cdr3_aa
NA,TRBJ2-7,NA,TRBV5-4,TGTGCCAGCAGCCTGGGGGGAAAGTTGGGCGAGCAGTACTTC,CASSLGGKLGEQYF
NA,TRBJ1-2,NA,TRBV12-3/TRBV12-4,TGTGCCAGCAGCGGGACGTACTATGGCTACACCTTC,CASSGTYYGYTF
NA,TRBJ2-3,TRBD1,TRBV18,TGTGCCAGCTCACAAGGACAGGGCACAGATACGCAGTATTTT,CASSQGQGTDTQYF
NA,TRBJ1-1,NA,TRBV9,TGTGCCAGCAGCGTAGGAGAACGCTACACTGAAGCTTTCTTT,CASSVGERYTEAFF
NA,TRBJ2-7,NA,TRBV28,TGTGCCAGCAGCGACAGAACAGCCCACCAAGTATACGAGCAGTACTTC,CASSDRTAHQVYEQYF
NA,TRBJ2-7,NA,TRBV21-1,TGTGCCAGCAGCAAAGTGTTTCGGGGTCCGAACTACGAGCAGTACTTC,CASSKVFRGPNYEQYF
once,TRBJ2-5,NA,TRBV24-1,TGTGCCACCAGTGATTCAGGGCGGGGAGAGACCCAGTACTTC,CATSDSGRGETQYF
NA,TRBJ2-7,TRBD1,TRBV5-6,TGTGCCAGCAGCTCCCCAACCGGGACAGTCTACGAGCAGTACTTC,CASSSPTGTVYEQYF
NA,TRBJ1-5,TRBD1,TRBV4-1,TGCGCCAGCAGCCAGAGCCGGGACAGGGAGCAGCCCCAGCATTTT,CASSQSRDREQPQHF
NA,TRBJ2-7,TRBD1,TRBV6-5,TGTGCCAGCAGCGACCGTCCGGGACAGGGGTACGAGCAGTACTTC,CASSDRPGQGYEQYF
few,TRBJ1-1,TRBD1,TRBV7-2,TGTGCCAGCAGCTTCGGGGACAGTGCGGGCACTGAAGCTTTCTTT,CASSFGDSAGTEAFF
NA,TRBJ2-7,NA,TRBV4-2,TGTGCCAGCAGCCAAGAGGGCAGCTCCTACGAGCAGTACTTC,CASSQEGSSYEQYF
NA,TRBJ2-1,TRBD2,TRBV28,TGTGCCAGCAGTCCTCGGACTAGCGATGGTGAGCAGTTCTTC,CASSPRTSDGEQFF
NA,TRBJ1-4,NA,TRBV19,TGTGCCAGTAGTAAACAGGGCCCGAATGAAAAACTGTTTTTT,CASSKQGPNEKLFF
NA,TRBJ2-5,TRBD1,TRBV9,TGTGCCAGCAGCGCGGACAGGGGGCAAGAGACCCAGTACTTC,CASSADRGQETQYF
NA,TRBJ2-2,NA,TRBV30,TGTGCCTGGAGTGGGGTCCTCAAAACCGGGGAGCTGTTTTTT,CAWSGVLKTGELFF
NA,TRBJ2-4,NA,TRBV19,TGTGCCAGTAGTATAGTGGGGCGTACCCAAGCCAAAAACATTCAGTACTTC,CASSIVGRTQAKNIQYF
NA,TRBJ2-5,TRBD1,TRBV28,TGTGCCAGCAGCTCTCCTCAGGGACAGGGCGATGAGACCCAGTACTTC,CASSSPQGQGDETQYF
NA,TRBJ2-1,NA,TRBV3-1/TRBV3-2,TGTGCCAGCAGCCAAGATCAGCTAGGGGACGCCTACAATGAGCAGTTCTTC,CASSQDQLGDAYNEQFF
once,TRBJ2-1,TRBD2,TRBV5-1,TGCGCCAGCAGCATTCTAGCGGGGGGAATATACAATGAGCAGTTCTTC,CASSILAGGIYNEQFF
NA,TRBJ1-1,NA,TRBV6-5,TGTGCCAGCAGCGCGACCTGGGGATTTCCCATCTTT,CASSATWGFPIF